One sample yielded the 8 T cell receptor beta chains listed below, sequenced in a study of PD-L1 blockade in urothelial cancer. Repertoires were generated with immunoSEQ multiplex PCR, while TCRdb's copy carries only in-frame clones and drops some. The sample shows about 36,000 clones, around 84% of them seen only once. Described time point: peripheral blood 6 weeks after treatment start. This material consisted of PBMCs, taken around atezolizumab (anti-PD-L1) treatment. These receptor sequences come from a man aged 35 to 55 with urothelial cancer.

Remarks on this clone: This sample includes further DNA sequences coding for the same CDR3. The CDR3 DNA sequence: TGTGCCAGCAGTCGGGACAGGGGGGCCTACGAGCAGTACTTC. Translated, it gives CASSRDRGAYEQYF. The J gene is TRBJ2-7, the V gene TRBV6-5; TRBD1 agrees at 11 bases. Germline loops: CDR1 MNHEY, CDR2 SVGAGI. J lost 2 bases, V lost 5 bases, and 2 bases had no gene match. The CDR3 totals 14 residues.

This clone was recorded once. The chain is built from TRBV7-9 and TRBJ1-2, with TRBD1 matching over 8 bases. Unmatched junction bases numbered 11, after V lost 5 bases and J lost 6 bases. The CDR3 sequence is 15 residues long. Germline V gene sequence: CDR1 SEHNR, CDR2 FQNEAQ (reference sequence). The CDR3 reads CASSRSGQGRDGYTF. In DNA, the CDR3 is TGTGCCAGCAGCAGAAGTGGACAGGGAAGAGATGGCTACACCTTC.

The chain joins TRBV13 to TRBJ1-1, with D possibly TRBD1 on 6 matching bases. CDR3 size: 15 residues. Trimming removed 2 bases at V and 4 bases at J, with 14 bases between. Germline assignment: CDR1 PRHDT and CDR2 FYEKMQ (reference sequence). This CDR3 reads CASSLNPEGGTEAFF. In nucleotides, the CDR3 is TGTGCCAGCAGCTTAAACCCGGAAGGGGGCACTGAAGCTTTCTTT.

The chain combines TRBV19 with TRBJ2-1, with unresolved D. Germline V CDR1 and CDR2: LNHDA, SQIVND (reference sequence). This CDR3 is built from 15 residues. The V and J ends lost 1 base and 0 bases respectively, with 7 bases between them. CDR3 in DNA: TGTGCCAGTAGTATAGCCCAGGACTCCTACAATGAGCAGTTCTTC. It codes for CASSIAQDSYNEQFF.

V and J are TRBV5-1 and TRBJ2-7; TRBD2 agrees at 11 bases. The CDR3 spans 12 residues. Germline CDR1 reads SGHRS; CDR2 reads YFSETQ. V dropped 8 bases and J dropped 10; count of bases not matched to a gene: 8. Here the CDR3 DNA reads TGCGCCAGTAAAGTAGCGGGAGGGCCACAGTACTTC. This encodes CASKVAGGPQYF. The whole variable domain, remainder taken from reference TRBV5-1 and TRBJ2-7, is KAGVTQTPRYLIKTRGQQVTLSCSPISGHRSVSWYQQTPGQGLQFLFEYFSETQRNKGNFPGRFSGRQFSNSRSEMNVSTLELGDSALYLCASKVAGGPQYFGPGTRLTVT.

The V and J genes are TRBV11-1 and TRBJ1-2, with D tentatively TRBD1 (5 bases). CDR3 length: 12 residues. Trimming removed 3 bases at V and 4 bases at J, with 6 bases between. Germline CDR1 and CDR2: SGHAT and FQDESV (reference sequence). This chain's CDR3 is CASSFDSYGYTF. In nucleotides, the CDR3 is TGTGCCAGCAGCTTTGACAGCTATGGCTACACCTTC.

This clone was recorded a few times. V gene TRBV7-2 combines with J gene TRBJ1-5; D may be TRBD1 (6 bases). Germline assignment: CDR1 SGHTA and CDR2 FQGNSA. The germline V and J ends were trimmed by 4 bases and 6 bases, with 19 bases remaining between them. The CDR3 sequence is 16 residues long. DNA of the CDR3: TGTGCCAGCAGCTCACAGGGAGCGGGGTCGGGTCAGCCCCAGCATTTT. Translation gives CASSSQGAGSGQPQHF.

V usage is TRBV7-6 and J usage is TRBJ2-5, with D perhaps matching TRBD2 (5 bases). V was cut by 1 base and J by 5 bases, with 17 bases left in between. Looked up from germline, CDR1 is SGHVS and CDR2 is FNYEAQ. This CDR3 is built from 16 residues. The CDR3, as DNA: TGTGCCAGCAGCTTAGGATTGCTAGCCAGTCAGGAGACCCAGTACTTC. Encoded protein: CASSLGLLASQETQYF.